One sample yielded the 29 T cell receptor beta chains listed below, sequenced in a study of cytomegalovirus exposure and HLA in healthy donors (dated by TCRdb to between 2016 and 2019). The library was made by the immunoSEQ multiplex PCR assay. A mixture of 60 forward primers for TCR Vbeta segments and 13 reverse primers for TCR Jbeta segments was used in the multiplex PCR. TCRdb holds this immuneACCESS table with in-frame rearrangements only. Some clones are missing; in checked studies, unresolved V genes explain under half, and the rest has no known cause. Here the sample has about 140,000 clones; about four fifths occur a single time. The top ten hold approximately 2.1% of the sample. The source material was PBMCs. These receptors came from a young man in good health and CMV-seronegative.

The V call is TRBV29-1, the J call TRBJ2-7, with TRBD1 identical over 8 bases. Germline trimming cut 7 bases from V and 3 bases from J; bases unmatched to any gene: 8. The germline V gene encodes CDR1 SQVTM and CDR2 ANQGSEA. The CDR3 runs 13 residues. The CDR3 loop is CSALTGDHYEQYF. CDR3 DNA sequence: TGCAGCGCACTGACAGGGGATCACTACGAGCAGTACTTC.

The J gene is TRBJ2-7, the V gene TRBV18; 7 positions match TRBD2. The germline gives CDR1 KGHSH, CDR2 LQKENI. Trimming took 1 base from V and 4 from J; bases not matched to a gene: 10. The CDR3 length is 16 residues. CDR3 loop: CASSPRGGSGSYEQYF. CDR3 DNA sequence: TGTGCCAGCTCACCACGGGGAGGGAGTGGGAGTTACGAGCAGTACTTC.

This clone was detected only a few times. The gene calls are TRBV5-1 and TRBJ2-5; 11 bases are a match to TRBD2. Germline V CDR1 and CDR2: SGHRS, YFSETQ. After removal of 4 bases from V and 2 bases from J, the junction contained 7 bases not matched to a gene. The CDR3 extends over 16 amino acids. The CDR3 DNA is TGCGCCAGCAGCCCAGGGACTAGCGGCCATCAAGAGACCCAGTACTTC. It encodes CASSPGTSGHQETQYF.

The chain is built from TRBV4-1 and TRBJ1-1, with 8 bases aligning to TRBD1. The trim removed 1 base at V and 1 base at J, leaving 5 bases unmatched. The CDR3 loop spans 16 amino acids. Germline V lookup: CDR1 MGHRA, CDR2 YSYEKL. CDR3 sequence: CASSQVNRGTNTEAFF. As DNA, the CDR3 is TGCGCCAGCAGCCAAGTTAACAGGGGGACGAACACTGAAGCTTTCTTT.

This chain uses TRBV5-6 with TRBJ1-6, with a tentative D call TRBD1 (5 bases). Trimming stripped 4 bases from V and 0 bases from J, with 14 bases between. The CDR3 extends over 17 amino acids. The germline V gene has CDR1 SGHDT and CDR2 YYEEEE. The CDR3 sequence is CASSPQELDSYNSPLHF. The CDR3 coding sequence is TGTGCCAGCAGCCCACAGGAGCTAGACTCCTATAATTCACCCCTCCACTTT.

This clone was seen a few times. CDR3 protein: CASSYTGGIYTEAFF. DNA of the CDR3: TGTGCCAGCAGTTATACAGGGGGCATTTACACTGAAGCTTTCTTT. The gene calls are TRBV2 and TRBJ1-1; 9 bases map to TRBD1. This CDR3 is 15 amino acids long. With 5 bases clipped from V and 3 bases from J, the junction kept 7 bases outside the gene matches. Germline lookup yields CDR1 SNHLY and CDR2 FYNNEI.

The V call is TRBV5-4, the J call TRBJ2-1; maybe TRBD2 (7 bases). The germline V and J ends were trimmed by 2 bases and 6 bases, with 15 bases remaining between them. The CDR3 runs 15 residues. Looked up from germline, CDR1 is SGHNT and CDR2 is YYREEE (reference sequence). CDR3 sequence reads: CASSLPGEGSNEQFF. The CDR3 coding sequence is TGTGCCAGCAGCTTACCAGGGGAGGGGTCCAATGAGCAGTTCTTC.

This clone occurred once. V and J are TRBV28 and TRBJ1-1, with a tentative D call TRBD1 (6 bases). CDR1 and CDR2 (germline): MDHEN, SYDVKM. V was trimmed by 5 bases and J by 9 bases, leaving 22 bases between them. The CDR3 has 15 amino acids. CDR3 loop: CASSPWGEGGEQAFF. DNA of the CDR3: TGTGCCAGCAGTCCCTGGGGGGAGGGGGGGGAACAAGCTTTCTTT. Combining the CDR3 with reference TRBV28 and TRBJ1-1 gives the whole variable domain DVKVTQSSRYLVKRTGEKVFLECVQDMDHENMFWYRQDPGLGLRLIYFSYDVKMKEKGDIPEGYSVSREKKERFSLILESASTNQTSMYLCASSPWGEGGEQAFFGQGTRLTVV.

J is TRBJ1-1 and V is TRBV4-1; D is unresolved. Germline V CDR1 and CDR2: MGHRA, YSYEKL. V dropped 4 bases and J dropped 3 bases, with 12 bases sitting between them. The CDR3 extends over 14 amino acids. The CDR3 loop is CASSRAPGDTEAFF. The CDR3 DNA sequence: TGCGCCAGCAGCCGGGCCCCAGGTGACACTGAAGCTTTCTTT.

CDR3 amino acids: CASGMSAGGSTGELFF. CDR3 sequence (DNA): TGTGCCAGCGGAATGTCGGCGGGAGGCAGCACCGGGGAGCTGTTTTTT. The chain links TRBV4-2 to TRBJ2-2; TRBD2 matches 8 bases. This CDR3 contains 16 residues. CDR1 is LGHNA, CDR2 YNFKEQ, per germline. The V segment lost 8 bases and the J segment 4 bases; nucleotides outside the gene matches: 12.

The CDR3 spells CASSEGRARGETQYF. The CDR3, as DNA: TGTGCCAGCAGTGAAGGGAGGGCCCGGGGAGAGACCCAGTACTTC. The V call is TRBV25-1, the J call TRBJ2-5, with TRBD2 matching over 7 bases. With V trimmed by 2 bases and J by 4 bases, 7 bases remained unmatched. The CDR3 length is 15 residues. Germline-derived CDR1 and CDR2 are MGHDK and SYGVNS.

The chain uses TRBV5-1 and TRBJ2-1; D is undetermined. Germline V lookup: CDR1 SGHRS, CDR2 YFSETQ. The V gene lost 5 bases and the J gene lost 7 bases, with 22 bases spanning the gap. The length of the CDR3 is 16 residues. DNA of the CDR3: TGCGCCAGCAGTGGGCCTACTGAGACCCGGCAAAATGAGCAGTTCTTC. Residues: CASSGPTETRQNEQFF. Complete variable domain (other parts from reference TRBV5-1 and TRBJ2-1): KAGVTQTPRYLIKTRGQQVTLSCSPISGHRSVSWYQQTPGQGLQFLFEYFSETQRNKGNFPGRFSGRQFSNSRSEMNVSTLELGDSALYLCASSGPTETRQNEQFFGPGTRLTVL.

This clone has a handful of counts. The chain is built from TRBV28 and TRBJ2-7, with 10 positions matching TRBD2. Germline lookup yields CDR1 MDHEN and CDR2 SYDVKM. CDR3 size: 15 residues. Trimming at V came to 4 bases and at J to 7 bases, leaving 10 bases not matched to a gene. Written as DNA, the CDR3 is TGTGCCAGCAGTTCTTCTAGCGGGGGATTGGGGGAGCAGTACTTC. It codes for CASSSSSGGLGEQYF. The complete variable domain, with remaining parts taken from reference TRBV28 and TRBJ2-7, reads DVKVTQSSRYLVKRTGEKVFLECVQDMDHENMFWYRQDPGLGLRLIYFSYDVKMKEKGDIPEGYSVSREKKERFSLILESASTNQTSMYLCASSSSSGGLGEQYFGPGTRLTVT.

The chain recombines TRBV4-2 with TRBJ2-2; the match to TRBD2 covers 7 bases. Trimming cost V 0 bases and J 5 bases; bases outside gene matches: 12. In germline, CDR1 is LGHNA, CDR2 YNFKEQ. The CDR3 is 18 residues long. The CDR3 reads CASSQDPAGEVLTGELFF. CDR3 in DNA: TGTGCCAGCAGCCAAGATCCGGCGGGAGAAGTCCTTACCGGGGAGCTGTTTTTT.

This rearrangement joins TRBV2 to TRBJ1-6, with D perhaps TRBD1 (5 bases). Germline V gene lookup returns CDR1 SNHLY and CDR2 FYNNEI. Trimming took off 2 bases at V and 10 bases at J, with 12 bases between the two ends. The CDR3 has 14 amino acids. The CDR3 region has the DNA TGTGCCAGCAGTGAAAGCCAGGGTGGATCACCCCTCCACTTT. Its protein is CASSESQGGSPLHF. Full variable domain (outside the CDR3, taken from reference TRBV2 and TRBJ1-6): EPEVTQTPSHQVTQMGQEVILRCVPISNHLYFYWYRQILGQKVEFLVSFYNNEISEKSEIFDDQFSVERPDGSNFTLKIRSTKLEDSAMYFCASSESQGGSPLHFGNGTRLTVT.

V gene TRBV7-2 combines with J gene TRBJ1-3, with D uncertain. This CDR3 has 14 amino acids. Germline values: CDR1 SGHTA, CDR2 FQGNSA. Trimming took off 1 base at V and 2 bases at J, with 6 bases between the two ends. CDR3 residues: CASSLGGAGNTIYF. CDR3 nucleotide sequence: TGTGCCAGCAGCTTAGGAGGAGCTGGAAACACCATATATTTT.

The rearrangement joins TRBV6-1 to TRBJ2-3, with TRBD2 matching over 10 bases. The CDR3 totals 16 residues. The germline gives CDR1 MNHNS, CDR2 SASEGT. V dropped 1 base and J dropped 5; count of bases not matched to a gene: 6. CDR3 DNA sequence: TGTGCCAGCAGTGAAGTGTTCGCTAGCGGGAGAGATACGCAGTATTTT. It encodes CASSEVFASGRDTQYF.

The CDR3 DNA follows: TGTGCCAGCACTAGGACAGGTGGGGACACTGAAGCTTTCTTT. This codes for CASTRTGGDTEAFF. This rearrangement joins TRBV6-1 to TRBJ1-1; TRBD1 aligns across 7 bases. Germline loops: CDR1 MNHNS, CDR2 SASEGT. The CDR3 has 14 amino acids. J was trimmed by 3 bases and V by 7 bases; bases with no gene match: 8.

This clone was found a few times. V usage is TRBV4-1 and J usage is TRBJ2-7; weak D call: TRBD2 (5 bases). The CDR3 sequence is 16 residues long. V lost 1 base, J lost 0 bases, and 13 bases lay in between. Germline V gives CDR1 MGHRA, CDR2 YSYEKL. The CDR3: CASSQVASSSSYEQYF. CDR3 nucleotides: TGCGCCAGCAGCCAAGTTGCTAGCAGTAGCTCCTACGAGCAGTACTTC.

This chain joins TRBV28 and TRBJ2-7, with 10 bases that match TRBD2. The germline V gene encodes CDR1 MDHEN and CDR2 SYDVKM. This CDR3 has 14 residues. Trimming at V came to 6 bases and at J to 7 bases, leaving 9 bases not matched to a gene. The CDR3 loop is CASSPSGSFGEQYF. Here the CDR3 DNA reads TGTGCCAGCAGCCCTAGCGGGAGCTTTGGAGAGCAGTACTTC.

The genes are TRBV6-6 and TRBJ1-1, with 7 bases matching TRBD1. Germline values: CDR1 MNHNY, CDR2 SVGAGI (reference sequence). V lost 2 bases to trimming and J lost 11 bases; unmatched junction nucleotides: 8. The length of the CDR3 is 13 residues. The CDR3 sequence is CASSYGSGGLAFF. In nucleotides, the CDR3 is TGTGCCAGCAGTTACGGATCAGGGGGTTTGGCTTTCTTT.

In nucleotides, the CDR3 is TGTGCCAGTAGTAAGGTGACAGGGGACTATGGCTACACCTTC. It encodes CASSKVTGDYGYTF. The chain is built from TRBV19 and TRBJ1-2, with 8 bases aligning to TRBD1. The CDR3 runs 14 residues. V gave up 4 bases and J gave up 3 bases; unmatched junction bases: 4. The germline V gene encodes CDR1 LNHDA and CDR2 SQIVND (reference sequence).

The V gene is TRBV27, the J gene TRBJ1-2; no clear D gene. Trimming stripped 2 bases from V and 2 bases from J, with 9 bases between. The CDR3 length is 14 residues. Germline CDR1 reads MNHEY; CDR2 reads SMNVEV (reference sequence). CDR3 region: CASSLGGTNYGYTF. The CDR3 bases are TGTGCCAGCAGTTTAGGTGGCACGAACTATGGCTACACCTTC.

The chain couples TRBV6-1 to TRBJ2-1; 14 nucleotides align to TRBD2. The J segment lost 9 bases and the V segment lost 4 bases, leaving 8 bases of the junction unmatched. This CDR3 contains 16 residues. Per the germline V gene, CDR1 is MNHNS and CDR2 is SASEGT. CDR3 region: CASSGLPGLAGVEQFF. CDR3 nucleotide sequence: TGTGCCAGCAGTGGTCTGCCGGGACTAGCGGGAGTTGAGCAGTTCTTC.

The chain carries TRBV5-4 and TRBJ2-1, with 7 positions matching TRBD2. CDR3 size: 14 residues. CDR1 and CDR2 from the germline V gene are SGHNT and YYREEE (reference sequence). The V and J ends lost 7 bases and 4 bases, in that order; junction bases with no gene match: 8. The CDR3, as DNA: TGTGCCAGCCTGTTAGGGGAGGGTTACAATGAGCAGTTCTTC. It encodes CASLLGEGYNEQFF.

This chain links TRBV5-1 with TRBJ1-1; D call uncertain. From germline, CDR1 is SGHRS and CDR2 YFSETQ. V was shortened by 5 bases and J by 1 base, with 12 bases between the two germline ends. The CDR3 runs to 14 residues. As DNA, the CDR3 is TGCGCCAGCAGGACCCGGGGAGAGAACACTGAAGCTTTCTTT. Its translation: CASRTRGENTEAFF.

The gene calls are TRBV5-1 and TRBJ2-1; 9 positions match TRBD2. V trimming: 1 base; J trimming: 4 bases; junction bases outside the gene matches: 6. Germline V gene lookup returns CDR1 SGHRS and CDR2 YFSETQ. CDR3 length: 16 residues. The CDR3 sequence is CASSLLSAGGYNEQFF. In nucleotides, the CDR3 is TGCGCCAGCAGCTTGTTGTCAGCGGGAGGATACAATGAGCAGTTCTTC.

The chain is built from TRBV9 and TRBJ2-1, with TRBD1 matching 8 bases. This CDR3 is 14 amino acids long. CDR1 is SGDLS, CDR2 YYNGEE, per germline. The V and J ends lost 0 bases and 15 bases, in that order; junction bases with no gene match: 11. The CDR3 region is CASSVEAGGKVRFF. The DNA for the CDR3 is TGTGCCAGCAGCGTAGAGGCAGGGGGCAAGGTTCGGTTCTTC.

The chain joins TRBV27 to TRBJ2-7; tentative D call: TRBD1 (9 bases). CDR3 length: 15 residues. The germline gives CDR1 MNHEY, CDR2 SMNVEV (reference sequence). Trimming took off 4 bases at V and 6 bases at J, with 19 bases between the two ends. CDR3: CASSSTGGGRFEQYF. Here the CDR3 DNA reads TGTGCCAGCAGTTCTACAGGGGGCGGGAGGTTCGAGCAGTACTTC.